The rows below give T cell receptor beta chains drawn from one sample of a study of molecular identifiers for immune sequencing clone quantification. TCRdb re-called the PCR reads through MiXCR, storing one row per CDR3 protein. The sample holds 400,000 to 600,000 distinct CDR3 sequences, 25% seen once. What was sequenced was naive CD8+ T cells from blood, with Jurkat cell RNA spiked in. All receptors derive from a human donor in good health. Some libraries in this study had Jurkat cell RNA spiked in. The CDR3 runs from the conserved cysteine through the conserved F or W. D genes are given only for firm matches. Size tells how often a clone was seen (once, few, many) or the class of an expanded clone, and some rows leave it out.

TGTGCCAGCAGCGTAGATCAGTACCCCTATGGCTACACCTTC,CASSVDQYPYGYTF,TRBV9,NA,TRBJ1-2,many
TGCAGCTATGTGTGGGGGTACGAGCAGTACTTC,CSYVWGYEQYF,TRBV29-1,NA,TRBJ2-7,many
TGTGCCAGCAGCTTTCAGGGCCAGACCTACACCTTC,CASSFQGQTYTF,TRBV7-9,NA,TRBJ1-2,NA
TGTGCCAGCAGTTTCAGCCGCAGATGGAACACTGAAGCTTTCTTT,CASSFSRRWNTEAFF,TRBV12-3/TRBV12-4,NA,TRBJ1-1,few
TGTGCCTGCAGTTTAAGATGGGGGCAGACGAACACTGAAGCTTTCTTT,CACSLRWGQTNTEAFF,TRBV28,NA,TRBJ1-1,NA
TGTGCCAGCAGCTTAGGCGTACCCCAGGTATACGAGCAGTACTTC,CASSLGVPQVYEQYF,TRBV5-6,NA,TRBJ2-7,NA
TGTGCCAGCAGCGAGATGACAGGGGTTGAGCAGTACTTC,CASSEMTGVEQYF,TRBV9,TRBD1,TRBJ2-7,many
TGTGCCACCAGTGCGGCGGGGGAGTACACAGATACGCAGTATTTT,CATSAAGEYTDTQYF,TRBV24-1,TRBD2,TRBJ2-3,NA
TGCGCCAGCAGCCAGCCCCCCCCAGGGGGCACTGAAGCTTTCTTT,CASSQPPPGGTEAFF,TRBV4-1,TRBD1,TRBJ1-1,NA
TGTGCCAGCAGCTTGGCACGGCACTACGAGCAGTACTTC,CASSLARHYEQYF,TRBV7-3,NA,TRBJ2-7,few
TGCGCCAGCAGCCAAGAAGGGGACAGCTCGAACATTCAGTACTTC,CASSQEGDSSNIQYF,TRBV4-3,TRBD1,TRBJ2-4,few
TGTGCCAGTAGTATCTTTATGAACACTGAAGCTTTCTTT,CASSIFMNTEAFF,TRBV19,NA,TRBJ1-1,few
TGTGCCAGCAGCTTAGAGACTAGCGGGCTCGGCCCAGATACGCAGTATTTT,CASSLETSGLGPDTQYF,TRBV7-6,TRBD2,TRBJ2-3,many
TGTGCCAGCAGTTTTGATCCTAGGGGGCCAGATACGCAGTATTTT,CASSFDPRGPDTQYF,TRBV28,TRBD1,TRBJ2-3,many
TGTGCCAGTAGTGAGTATTTCTACGCCCTCCCCTACGAGCAGTACTTC,CASSEYFYALPYEQYF,TRBV19,NA,TRBJ2-7,few
TGTGCCAGCAGTGAATCGTGGTCGAACACCGGGGAGCTGTTTTTT,CASSESWSNTGELFF,TRBV25-1,NA,TRBJ2-2,NA
TGCGCCAGCAGCGAAGGACTAGCGGGGTACGAGCAGTACTTC,CASSEGLAGYEQYF,TRBV4-3,TRBD2,TRBJ2-7,many
TGCAGTGCTAGAGATCCCGGGCCGGATCAGCCCCAGCATTTT,CSARDPGPDQPQHF,TRBV20-1,NA,TRBJ1-5,few
TGCAGTGCTAAACGACTAGCGGATAACTACAATGAGCAGTTCTTC,CSAKRLADNYNEQFF,TRBV20-1,TRBD2,TRBJ2-1,NA
TGCGCCAGCAGCTTGCCGGACACCTACGAGCAGTACTTC,CASSLPDTYEQYF,TRBV5-1,NA,TRBJ2-7,many
TGTGCCAGCAGCTTCGGTGGGAGTAACTACGAGCAGTACTTC,CASSFGGSNYEQYF,TRBV5-6,NA,TRBJ2-7,few